These T cell receptor beta chains were read from a single sample in a study of response to subunit inactivated influenza vaccine. TCRdb passed the RT-PCR reads through MiXCR, listing each CDR3 protein once. The table lists fewer than 800,000 distinct CDR3 sequences, 15% to 19% of them singletons. The sequences come from PBMCs from blood, collected less than 13 days after vaccination. The receptors shown here come from a man aged 50 to 59 who received an inactivated influenza vaccine. CDR3s include the opening cysteine and the closing phenylalanine or tryptophan. Fields, in order: D gene, V gene, J gene, clone size, CDR3 DNA, CDR3 protein. The D gene is left open where the match is weak. Some rows mark clone size as missing; the rest say once, few, many or name a class of expanded clone.

D gene: -; V gene: TRBV5-1; J gene: TRBJ2-3; clone size: -; CDR3 DNA: TGCGCCAGCAGCTTGGCGGGACTGCCGCTAGATACGCAGTATTTT; CDR3 protein: CASSLAGLPLDTQYF
D gene: -; V gene: TRBV11-2; J gene: TRBJ2-3; clone size: -; CDR3 DNA: TGTGCCAGCAGCTTTTGGAGGACAGATACGCAGTATTTT; CDR3 protein: CASSFWRTDTQYF
D gene: -; V gene: TRBV7-9; J gene: TRBJ2-3; clone size: -; CDR3 DNA: TGTGCCAGCAGCTTAGGGCACGATACGCAGTATTTT; CDR3 protein: CASSLGHDTQYF
D gene: -; V gene: TRBV6-1; J gene: TRBJ1-2; clone size: -; CDR3 DNA: TGTGCCAGCAGGGACCTTGGACGGAATAAGAACTATGGCTACACCTTC; CDR3 protein: CASRDLGRNKNYGYTF
D gene: -; V gene: TRBV16; J gene: TRBJ2-1; clone size: few; CDR3 DNA: TGTGCCAGCAGCCGAAATCAGGGCCGTTACAATGAGCAGTTCTTC; CDR3 protein: CASSRNQGRYNEQFF
D gene: -; V gene: TRBV6-1; J gene: TRBJ2-4; clone size: many; CDR3 DNA: TGTGCCAGCACCAACGGGGGAGAGGAAAACATTCAGTACTTC; CDR3 protein: CASTNGGEENIQYF
D gene: -; V gene: TRBV7-8; J gene: TRBJ2-1; clone size: -; CDR3 DNA: TGTGCCAGCAGCTTATGGCAGGAGCCTTTCGATGAGCAGTTCTTC; CDR3 protein: CASSLWQEPFDEQFF
D gene: -; V gene: TRBV11-2; J gene: TRBJ2-2; clone size: -; CDR3 DNA: TGTGCCAGCAGCTTAGTCCCAGGGGCTGTCACCGGGGAGCTGTTTTTT; CDR3 protein: CASSLVPGAVTGELFF
D gene: TRBD2; V gene: TRBV20-1; J gene: TRBJ2-1; clone size: few; CDR3 DNA: TGCAGTGCTAGAGACAGGACTAGTATGGGAAATGAGCAGTTCTTC; CDR3 protein: CSARDRTSMGNEQFF
D gene: -; V gene: TRBV4-1; J gene: TRBJ2-2; clone size: -; CDR3 DNA: TGCGCCAGCAGCCAAGTTATGGACACCGGGGAGCTGTTTTTT; CDR3 protein: CASSQVMDTGELFF
D gene: -; V gene: TRBV6-6; J gene: TRBJ1-5; clone size: few; CDR3 DNA: TGTGCCAGCCATCCGGGAGGGGGACTTAGCAATCAGCCCCAGCATTTT; CDR3 protein: CASHPGGGLSNQPQHF
D gene: TRBD1; V gene: TRBV7-2; J gene: TRBJ2-1; clone size: few; CDR3 DNA: TGTGCCAGCAGGCTCACCGGGACAGGGAACTATGAGCAGTTCTTC; CDR3 protein: CASRLTGTGNYEQFF
D gene: -; V gene: TRBV7-9; J gene: TRBJ2-2; clone size: -; CDR3 DNA: TGTGCCAGCAGCTCGCCCTCAGGGCCCGGGGAGCTGTTTTTT; CDR3 protein: CASSSPSGPGELFF
D gene: -; V gene: TRBV3-1; J gene: TRBJ2-2; clone size: few; CDR3 DNA: TGTGCCAGCAGCCGGTTTGCAGCCTCGAACACCGGGGAGCTGTTTTTT; CDR3 protein: CASSRFAASNTGELFF
D gene: -; V gene: TRBV27; J gene: TRBJ2-7; clone size: few; CDR3 DNA: TGTGCCAGCAGTTTATCGACAGGGACTAAGCAGTACTTC; CDR3 protein: CASSLSTGTKQYF
D gene: TRBD1; V gene: TRBV2; J gene: TRBJ2-1; clone size: -; CDR3 DNA: TGTGCCAGCAGTGAAGATCTACAGGGGGGTAATGAGCAGTTCTTC; CDR3 protein: CASSEDLQGGNEQFF
D gene: -; V gene: TRBV5-5; J gene: TRBJ2-4; clone size: -; CDR3 DNA: TGTGCCAGCAGCTTGGTCGACGAGGGGCTGGCCAAAAACATTCAGTACTTC; CDR3 protein: CASSLVDEGLAKNIQYF
D gene: TRBD1; V gene: TRBV7-9; J gene: TRBJ1-4; clone size: many; CDR3 DNA: TGTGCCAGCAGCTCGGGGACAGTCGTAACTGGGGAACTGTTTTTT; CDR3 protein: CASSSGTVVTGELFF
D gene: -; V gene: TRBV10-3; J gene: TRBJ1-1; clone size: -; CDR3 DNA: TGTGCCATTAGGGGGTACAGCTCTCGGAACACTGAAGCTTTCTTT; CDR3 protein: CAIRGYSSRNTEAFF
D gene: -; V gene: TRBV12-3/TRBV12-4; J gene: TRBJ2-1; clone size: -; CDR3 DNA: TGTGCCAGCAGCGCGACCCGGGGCGGACCTTTCTCCGATGAGCAGTTCTTC; CDR3 protein: CASSATRGGPFSDEQFF
D gene: -; V gene: TRBV12-3/TRBV12-4; J gene: TRBJ2-1; clone size: -; CDR3 DNA: TGTGCCAGCAGTCCCCCGCTCACTGAGCAGTTCTTC; CDR3 protein: CASSPPLTEQFF
D gene: TRBD2; V gene: TRBV12-3/TRBV12-4; J gene: TRBJ2-3; clone size: -; CDR3 DNA: TGTGCCAGCAGTTTCATGGGACTAGCGGGGAGGACAGATACGCAGTATTTT; CDR3 protein: CASSFMGLAGRTDTQYF
D gene: -; V gene: TRBV20-1; J gene: TRBJ2-7; clone size: -; CDR3 DNA: TGCAGTGCTAGAGGGGCCCTCCTGCTCGAGCAGTACTTC; CDR3 protein: CSARGALLLEQYF
D gene: -; V gene: TRBV12-3/TRBV12-4; J gene: TRBJ2-7; clone size: few; CDR3 DNA: TGTGCCAGCAGTTTCGGGGGCGAACACTCCTACGAGCAGTACTTC; CDR3 protein: CASSFGGEHSYEQYF
D gene: -; V gene: TRBV11-2; J gene: TRBJ1-3; clone size: -; CDR3 DNA: TGTGCCAGCAGCTTCGCCTACATGGCAACCACTGGAAACACCATATATTTT; CDR3 protein: CASSFAYMATTGNTIYF
D gene: -; V gene: TRBV5-1; J gene: TRBJ2-1; clone size: few; CDR3 DNA: TGCGCCAGCAGCCTTAACTCCTATGGGCAGTTCTTC; CDR3 protein: CASSLNSYGQFF
D gene: -; V gene: TRBV7-8; J gene: TRBJ1-1; clone size: -; CDR3 DNA: TGTGCCAGCTCCAGGACAGAGACTAACACTGAAGCTTTCTTT; CDR3 protein: CASSRTETNTEAFF
D gene: -; V gene: TRBV12-3/TRBV12-4; J gene: TRBJ2-2; clone size: few; CDR3 DNA: TGTGCCAGCAGTTTAGAATCTATTAACACCGGGGAGCTGTTTTTT; CDR3 protein: CASSLESINTGELFF
D gene: TRBD1; V gene: TRBV29-1; J gene: TRBJ2-1; clone size: few; CDR3 DNA: TGCAGCGTGCGACAGGGGGATAGAGATGAGCAGTTCTTC; CDR3 protein: CSVRQGDRDEQFF
D gene: -; V gene: TRBV6-5; J gene: TRBJ2-7; clone size: -; CDR3 DNA: TGTGCCAGCAGTTACGGGGTAGGATCCTACGAGCAGTACTTC; CDR3 protein: CASSYGVGSYEQYF
D gene: TRBD1; V gene: TRBV2; J gene: TRBJ1-2; clone size: few; CDR3 DNA: TGTGCCAGCAGCGTGGGGACAGCCGGTCTTAACTATGGCTACACCTTC; CDR3 protein: CASSVGTAGLNYGYTF
D gene: -; V gene: TRBV4-2; J gene: TRBJ2-2; clone size: -; CDR3 DNA: TGTGCCAGCAGCCGGATACAGGGGAACACCGGGGAGCTGTTTTTT; CDR3 protein: CASSRIQGNTGELFF
D gene: TRBD1; V gene: TRBV15; J gene: TRBJ1-2; clone size: -; CDR3 DNA: TGTGCCACCAGCAGAGATCGGACAGGGATCTATGGCTACACCTTC; CDR3 protein: CATSRDRTGIYGYTF
D gene: -; V gene: TRBV12-3/TRBV12-4; J gene: TRBJ1-5; clone size: many; CDR3 DNA: TGTGCCAGCAGTTCCAACAGGGAACAGCCCCAGCATTTT; CDR3 protein: CASSSNREQPQHF
D gene: TRBD2; V gene: TRBV3-1; J gene: TRBJ2-1; clone size: -; CDR3 DNA: TGTGCCAGCAGCCCCATGGTGCGGGGGGGTTACAATGAGCAGTTCTTC; CDR3 protein: CASSPMVRGGYNEQFF
D gene: TRBD2; V gene: TRBV7-9; J gene: TRBJ2-5; clone size: -; CDR3 DNA: TGTGCCAGCAGCACCCGACTAGCGGCCCAAGAGACCCAGTACTTC; CDR3 protein: CASSTRLAAQETQYF
D gene: -; V gene: TRBV4-3; J gene: TRBJ2-7; clone size: -; CDR3 DNA: TGCGCCAGCAGCCAAGTGGCTGGGAACGAGCAGTACTTC; CDR3 protein: CASSQVAGNEQYF
D gene: -; V gene: TRBV30; J gene: TRBJ2-1; clone size: many; CDR3 DNA: TGTGCCTGGGGGGAGTACAATGAGCAGTTCTTC; CDR3 protein: CAWGEYNEQFF
D gene: -; V gene: TRBV27; J gene: TRBJ2-2; clone size: few; CDR3 DNA: TGTGCCAGCCGGAGGGGGTTAACCGGGGAGCTGTTTTTT; CDR3 protein: CASRRGLTGELFF
D gene: -; V gene: TRBV30; J gene: TRBJ2-2; clone size: -; CDR3 DNA: TGTGCCTGGATTAACGACATGTACGCCGGGGAGCTGTTTTTT; CDR3 protein: CAWINDMYAGELFF